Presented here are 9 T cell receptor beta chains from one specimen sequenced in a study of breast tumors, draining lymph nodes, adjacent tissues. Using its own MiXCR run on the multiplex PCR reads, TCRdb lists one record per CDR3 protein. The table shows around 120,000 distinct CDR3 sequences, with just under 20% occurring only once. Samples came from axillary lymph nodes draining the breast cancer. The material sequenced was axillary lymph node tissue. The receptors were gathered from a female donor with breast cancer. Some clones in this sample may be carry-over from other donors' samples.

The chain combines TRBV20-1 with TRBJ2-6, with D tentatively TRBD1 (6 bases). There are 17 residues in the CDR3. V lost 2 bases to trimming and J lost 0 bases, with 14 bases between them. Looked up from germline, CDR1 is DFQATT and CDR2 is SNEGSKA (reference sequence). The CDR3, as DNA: TGCAGTGCTAGACCGGAAACAGGGCACTCTGGGGCCAACGTCCTGACTTTC. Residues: CSARPETGHSGANVLTF.

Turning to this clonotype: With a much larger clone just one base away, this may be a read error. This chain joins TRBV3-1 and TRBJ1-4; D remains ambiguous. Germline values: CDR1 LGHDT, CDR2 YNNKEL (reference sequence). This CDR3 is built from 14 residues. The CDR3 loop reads CASSQRGTNGKLFF. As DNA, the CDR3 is TGTGCCAGCAGCCAGCGGGGAACTAATGGAAAACTGTTTTTT.

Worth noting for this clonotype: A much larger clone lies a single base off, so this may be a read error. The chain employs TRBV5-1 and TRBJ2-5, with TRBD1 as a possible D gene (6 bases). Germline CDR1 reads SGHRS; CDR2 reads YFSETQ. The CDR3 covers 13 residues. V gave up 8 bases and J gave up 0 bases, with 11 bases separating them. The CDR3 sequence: CARVQGNQETQYF. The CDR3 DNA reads TGCGCCAGAGTACAGGGAAACCAAGAGACCCAGTACTTC.

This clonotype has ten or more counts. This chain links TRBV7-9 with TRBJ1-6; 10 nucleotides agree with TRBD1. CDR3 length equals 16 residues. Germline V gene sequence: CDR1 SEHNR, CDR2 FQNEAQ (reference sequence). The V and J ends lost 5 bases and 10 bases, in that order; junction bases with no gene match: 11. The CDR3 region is CASSQTRTGGRSPLHF. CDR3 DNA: TGTGCCAGCAGCCAGACTAGGACAGGGGGAAGGTCACCCCTCCACTTT. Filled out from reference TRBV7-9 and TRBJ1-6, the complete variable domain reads DTGVSQNPRHKITKRGQNVTFRCDPISEHNRLYWYRQTLGQGPEFLTYFQNEAQLEKSRLLSDRFSAERPKGSFSTLEIQRTEQGDSAMYLCASSQTRTGGRSPLHFGNGTRLTVT.

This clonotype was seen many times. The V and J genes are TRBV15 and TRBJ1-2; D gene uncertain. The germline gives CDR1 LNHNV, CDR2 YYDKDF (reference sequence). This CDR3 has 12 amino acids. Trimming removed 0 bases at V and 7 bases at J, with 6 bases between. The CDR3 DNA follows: TGTGCCACCAGCAGAGACACAACTGGCTACACCTTC. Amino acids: CATSRDTTGYTF.

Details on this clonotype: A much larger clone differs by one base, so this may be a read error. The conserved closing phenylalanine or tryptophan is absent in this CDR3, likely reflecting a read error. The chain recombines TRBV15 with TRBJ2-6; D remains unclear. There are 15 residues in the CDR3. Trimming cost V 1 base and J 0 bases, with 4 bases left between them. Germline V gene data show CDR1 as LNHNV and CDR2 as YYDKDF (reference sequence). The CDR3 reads CATSRAYSGANVLTS. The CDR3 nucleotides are TGTGCCACCAGCAGAGCTTACTCTGGGGCCAACGTCCTGACTTCC.

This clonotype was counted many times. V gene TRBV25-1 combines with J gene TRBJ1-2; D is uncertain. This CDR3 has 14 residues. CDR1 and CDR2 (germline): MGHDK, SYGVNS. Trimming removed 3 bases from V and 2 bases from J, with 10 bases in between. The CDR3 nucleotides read TGTGCCAGCAGTGACTTCGGCAGAAACTATGGCTACACCTTC. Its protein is CASSDFGRNYGYTF.

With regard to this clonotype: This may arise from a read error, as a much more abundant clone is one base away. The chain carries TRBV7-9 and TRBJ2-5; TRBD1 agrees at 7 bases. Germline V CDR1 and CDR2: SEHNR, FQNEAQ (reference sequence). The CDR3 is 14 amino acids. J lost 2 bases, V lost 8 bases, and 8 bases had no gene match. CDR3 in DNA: TGTGCCAGCGGCGACCGGGACAGACAAGAGACCCAGTACTTC. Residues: CASGDRDRQETQYF.

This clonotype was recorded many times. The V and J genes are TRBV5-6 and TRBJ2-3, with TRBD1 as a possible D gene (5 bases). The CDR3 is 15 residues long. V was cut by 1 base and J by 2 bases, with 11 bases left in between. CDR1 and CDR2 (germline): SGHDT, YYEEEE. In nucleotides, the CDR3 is TGTGCCAGCAGCTTGCTTGGGGCCAACACAGATACGCAGTATTTT. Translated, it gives CASSLLGANTDTQYF.